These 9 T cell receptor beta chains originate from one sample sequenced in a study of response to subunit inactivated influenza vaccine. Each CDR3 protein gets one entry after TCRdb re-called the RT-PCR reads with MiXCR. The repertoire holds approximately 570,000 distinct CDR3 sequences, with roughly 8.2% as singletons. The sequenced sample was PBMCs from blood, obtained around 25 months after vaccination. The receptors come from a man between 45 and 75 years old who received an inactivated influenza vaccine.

CDR3 in DNA: TGTGCCAGCAGGGCCGCTTGGGACAAAAACATTCAGTACTTC. This encodes CASRAAWDKNIQYF. J is TRBJ2-4 and V is TRBV2; D call uncertain. Germline loops: CDR1 SNHLY, CDR2 FYNNEI. The ends were cut back, 6 bases at V and 3 bases at J, with 12 bases in the middle. The CDR3 extends over 14 amino acids.

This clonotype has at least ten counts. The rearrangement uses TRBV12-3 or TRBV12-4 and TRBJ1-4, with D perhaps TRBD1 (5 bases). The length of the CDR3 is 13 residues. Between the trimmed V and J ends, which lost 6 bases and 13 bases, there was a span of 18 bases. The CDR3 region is CASSRPVGGTLFF. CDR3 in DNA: TGTGCCAGCAGCCGACCGGTTGGAGGGACACTGTTTTTT.

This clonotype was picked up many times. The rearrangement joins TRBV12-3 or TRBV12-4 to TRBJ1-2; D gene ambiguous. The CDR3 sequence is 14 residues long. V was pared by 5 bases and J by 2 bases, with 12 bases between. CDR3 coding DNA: TGTGCCAGCAGTGCCGGATATAGAAACTATGGCTACACCTTC. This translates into CASSAGYRNYGYTF.

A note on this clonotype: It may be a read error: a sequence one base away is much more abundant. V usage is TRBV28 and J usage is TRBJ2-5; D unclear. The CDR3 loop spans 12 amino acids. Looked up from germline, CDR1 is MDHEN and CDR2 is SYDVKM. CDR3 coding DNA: TGTGTCAGCACGTCTACGACAGAGACCCAGTACTTC. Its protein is CVSTSTTETQYF. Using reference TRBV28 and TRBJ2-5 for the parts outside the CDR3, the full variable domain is DVKVTQSSRYLVKRTGEKVFLECVQDMDHENMFWYRQDPGLGLRLIYFSYDVKMKEKGDIPEGYSVSREKKERFSLILESASTNQTSMYLCVSTSTTETQYFGPGTRLLVL.

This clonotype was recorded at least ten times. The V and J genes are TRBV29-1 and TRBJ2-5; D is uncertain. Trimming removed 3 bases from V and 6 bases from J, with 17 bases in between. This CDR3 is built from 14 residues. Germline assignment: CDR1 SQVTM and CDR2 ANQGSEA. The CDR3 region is CSVEARLLPKTQYF. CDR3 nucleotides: TGCAGCGTTGAGGCGCGGCTCCTACCGAAGACCCAGTACTTC.

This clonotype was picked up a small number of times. CDR3 coding DNA: TGTGCCAGCAGCCACCCCGTGGACAGGAATTCACCCCTCCACTTT. Its protein is CASSHPVDRNSPLHF. The rearrangement joins TRBV3-1 to TRBJ1-6; 7 bases match TRBD1. V lost 3 bases and J lost 7; bases outside the gene matches: 6. CDR3 size: 15 residues. Germline-derived CDR1 and CDR2 are LGHDT and YNNKEL (reference sequence). The full variable domain, completed using reference TRBV3-1 and TRBJ1-6, is DTAVSQTPKYLVTQMGNDKSIKCEQNLGHDTMYWYKQDSKKFLKIMFSYNNKELIINETVPNRFSPKSPDKAHLNLHINSLELGDSAVYFCASSHPVDRNSPLHFGNGTRLTVT.

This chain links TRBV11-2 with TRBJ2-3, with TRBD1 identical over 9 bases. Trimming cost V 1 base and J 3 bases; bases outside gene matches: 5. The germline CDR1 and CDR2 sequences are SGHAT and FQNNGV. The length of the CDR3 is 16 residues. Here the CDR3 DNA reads TGTGCCAGCAGCTTAGCAGCTGGACAGGGGACAGATACGCAGTATTTT. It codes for CASSLAAGQGTDTQYF. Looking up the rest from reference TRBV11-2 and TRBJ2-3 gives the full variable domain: EAGVAQSPRYKIIEKRQSVAFWCNPISGHATLYWYQQILGQGPKLLIQFQNNGVVDDSQLPKDRFSAERLKGVDSTLKIQPAKLEDSAVYLCASSLAAGQGTDTQYFGPGTRLTVL.

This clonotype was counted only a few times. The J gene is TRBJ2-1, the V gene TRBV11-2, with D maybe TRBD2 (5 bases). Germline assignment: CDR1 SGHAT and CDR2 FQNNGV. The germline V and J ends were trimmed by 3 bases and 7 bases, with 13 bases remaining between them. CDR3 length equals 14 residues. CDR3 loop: CASSFGVNLNEQFF. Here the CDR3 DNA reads TGTGCCAGCAGCTTCGGGGTTAACCTAAATGAGCAGTTCTTC.

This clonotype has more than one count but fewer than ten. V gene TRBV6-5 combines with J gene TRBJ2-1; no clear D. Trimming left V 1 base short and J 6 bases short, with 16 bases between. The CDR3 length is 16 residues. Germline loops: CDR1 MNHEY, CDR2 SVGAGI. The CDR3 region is CASSYYRRPGVNEQFF. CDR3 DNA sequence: TGTGCCAGCAGTTACTACCGGCGGCCTGGGGTCAATGAGCAGTTCTTC.